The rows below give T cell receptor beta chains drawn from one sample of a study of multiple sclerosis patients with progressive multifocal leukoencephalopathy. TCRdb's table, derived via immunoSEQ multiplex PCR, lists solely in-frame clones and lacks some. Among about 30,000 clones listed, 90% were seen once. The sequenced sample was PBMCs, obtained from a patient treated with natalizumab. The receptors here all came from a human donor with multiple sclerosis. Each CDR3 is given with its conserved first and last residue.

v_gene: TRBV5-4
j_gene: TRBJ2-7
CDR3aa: CASSLTGGNEQYF

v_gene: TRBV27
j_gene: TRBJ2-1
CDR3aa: CASSPRQGYQRGAEQFF

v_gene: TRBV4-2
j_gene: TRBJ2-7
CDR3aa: CASSQDEGGWYEQYF

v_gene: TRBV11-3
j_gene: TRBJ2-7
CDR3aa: CASSSDRGLGEQYF

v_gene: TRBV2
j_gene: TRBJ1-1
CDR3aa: CASTKDTSNTEAFF

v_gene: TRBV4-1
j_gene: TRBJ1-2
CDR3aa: CASSQAGPYGYTF

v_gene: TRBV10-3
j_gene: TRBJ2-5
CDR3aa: CAISESDRGWEQYF

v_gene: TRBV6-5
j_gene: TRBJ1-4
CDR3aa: CASSPGQARPEKLFF

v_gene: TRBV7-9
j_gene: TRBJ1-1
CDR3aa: CASSWENTEAFF

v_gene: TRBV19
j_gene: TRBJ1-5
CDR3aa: CASSITGLGQPQHF

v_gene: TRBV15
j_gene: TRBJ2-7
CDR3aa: CATSRGGHQTYEQYF

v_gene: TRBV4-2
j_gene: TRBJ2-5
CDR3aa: CASSQGGAREETQYF

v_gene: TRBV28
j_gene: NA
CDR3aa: CATLGPGQGDEQYF

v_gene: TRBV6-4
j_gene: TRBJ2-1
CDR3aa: CASSDSHNEQFF

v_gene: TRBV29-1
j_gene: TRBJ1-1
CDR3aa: CSALRDSTEAFF

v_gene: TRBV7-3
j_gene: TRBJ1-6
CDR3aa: CASSINPPGYRASPLHF

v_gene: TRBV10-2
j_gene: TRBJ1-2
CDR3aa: CASSGTTGSYGYTF

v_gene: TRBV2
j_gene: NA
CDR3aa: CASSVDRGPYEQYF

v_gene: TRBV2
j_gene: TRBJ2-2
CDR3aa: CASSRQGAGELFF

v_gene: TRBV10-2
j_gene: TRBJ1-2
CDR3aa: CASSERRGKYGYTF

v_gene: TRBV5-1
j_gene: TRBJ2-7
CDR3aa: CASSSPLGQGLYYEQYF

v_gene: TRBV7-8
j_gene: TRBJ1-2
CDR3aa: CASSQRGGTPVLDF

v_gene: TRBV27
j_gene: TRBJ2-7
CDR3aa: CASSLSGTSLYEQYF

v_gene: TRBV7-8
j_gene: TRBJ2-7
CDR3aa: CASSSISGPLYEQYF

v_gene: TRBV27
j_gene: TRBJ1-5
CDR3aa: CASSLYRSNQPQHF

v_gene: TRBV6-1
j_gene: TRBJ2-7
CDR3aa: CASSTSYEQYF

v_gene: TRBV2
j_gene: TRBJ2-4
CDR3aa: CASTWGGQNIQYF

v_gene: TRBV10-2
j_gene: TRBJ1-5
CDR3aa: CASSESPGAPASNQPQHF

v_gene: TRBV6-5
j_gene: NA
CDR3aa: CASSPPDRGDYEQYF

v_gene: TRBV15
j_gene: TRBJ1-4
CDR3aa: CATSLGNFATNEKLFF

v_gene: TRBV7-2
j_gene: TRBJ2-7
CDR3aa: CASSLAGRFYEQYF

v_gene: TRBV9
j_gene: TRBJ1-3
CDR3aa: CASSHLGEFGSGNTIYF

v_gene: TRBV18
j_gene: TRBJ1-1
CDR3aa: CASSPTGPEAFF

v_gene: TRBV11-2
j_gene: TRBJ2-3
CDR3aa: CASSLVSTDTQYF

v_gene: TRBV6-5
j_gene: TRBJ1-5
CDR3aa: CASRPGRSNQPQHF

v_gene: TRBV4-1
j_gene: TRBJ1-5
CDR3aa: CASSQGEADNQPQHF

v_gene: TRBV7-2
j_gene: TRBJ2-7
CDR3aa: CASSLERPYEQYF

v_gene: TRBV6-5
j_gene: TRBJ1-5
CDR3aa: CASRPRQGGNQPLHF

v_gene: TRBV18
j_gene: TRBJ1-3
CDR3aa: CASSRDRVTGNTIYF

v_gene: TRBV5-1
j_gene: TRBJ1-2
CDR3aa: CASSLVEGGYTF

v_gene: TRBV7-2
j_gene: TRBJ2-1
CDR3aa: CASSLRPGLAAPKGQFF

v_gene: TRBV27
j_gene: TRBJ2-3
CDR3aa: CASNTGGGTQYF

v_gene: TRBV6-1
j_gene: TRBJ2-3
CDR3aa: CASSPPGRSTDTQYF

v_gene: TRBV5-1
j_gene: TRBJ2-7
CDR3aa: CASSLSTGGYEQYF

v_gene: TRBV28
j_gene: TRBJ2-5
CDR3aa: CASSPRRGQETQYF

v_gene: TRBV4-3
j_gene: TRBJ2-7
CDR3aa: CASSQEGQGTYEQYF

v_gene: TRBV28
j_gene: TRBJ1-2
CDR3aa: CASSFGRSYGYTF

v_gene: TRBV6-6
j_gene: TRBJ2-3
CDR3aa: CASRSAGTGDTDTQYF

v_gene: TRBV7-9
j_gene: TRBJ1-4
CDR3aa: CASSPPVRQGGEKLFF

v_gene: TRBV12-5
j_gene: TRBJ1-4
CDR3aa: CASGLSVGITNEKLFF

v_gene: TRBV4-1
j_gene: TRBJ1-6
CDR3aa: CASSQPGQGAYSPLHF

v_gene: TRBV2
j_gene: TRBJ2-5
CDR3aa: CASSEGDGQRETQYF

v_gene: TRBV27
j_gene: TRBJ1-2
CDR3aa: CASSLRGEYGYTF

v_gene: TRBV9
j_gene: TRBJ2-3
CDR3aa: CASSALAGNTDTQYF

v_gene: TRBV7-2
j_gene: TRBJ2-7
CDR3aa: CASSSTSGDSYEQYF